The TCR beta chain under discussion was sequenced for a study of blood T cell repertoires in COVID-19. In the study overall: Donors in the United States, Italy and Spain gave samples during acute or convalescent COVID-19.

Germline trimming cut 3 bases from V and 3 bases from J; bases unmatched to any gene: 15. This CDR3 region has 18 residues. The germline gives CDR1 KGHSH, CDR2 LQKENI. The protocol was immunoSEQ multiplex PCR, while the TCRdb copy is restricted to in-frame clones and leaves out a portion. The data contain some 70,000 clones, around four fifths of them singletons. In this sample, this clone turned up once. The clonotype originates from a man aged 45 to 65 with active COVID-19. The chain is built from TRBV18 and TRBJ2-3, with 7 nucleotides matching TRBD2. The source material was peripheral blood. The DNA of the CDR3 is TGTGCCAGCTCACCTATTCAGAAGGGACTGGGGGGGACAGATACGCAGTATTTT. Translation: CASSPIQKGLGGTDTQYF.